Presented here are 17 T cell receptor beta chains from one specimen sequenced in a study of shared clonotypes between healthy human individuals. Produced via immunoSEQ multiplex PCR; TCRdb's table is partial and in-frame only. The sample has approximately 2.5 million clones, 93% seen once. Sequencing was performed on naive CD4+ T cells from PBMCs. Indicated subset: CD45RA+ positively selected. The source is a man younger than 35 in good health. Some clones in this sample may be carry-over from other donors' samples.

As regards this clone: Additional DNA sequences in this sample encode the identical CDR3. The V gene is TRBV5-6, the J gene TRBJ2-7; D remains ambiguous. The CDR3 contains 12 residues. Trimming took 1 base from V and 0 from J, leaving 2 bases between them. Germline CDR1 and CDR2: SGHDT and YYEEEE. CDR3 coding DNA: TGTGCCAGCAGCTTGCTCTCCTACGAGCAGTACTTC. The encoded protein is CASSLLSYEQYF.

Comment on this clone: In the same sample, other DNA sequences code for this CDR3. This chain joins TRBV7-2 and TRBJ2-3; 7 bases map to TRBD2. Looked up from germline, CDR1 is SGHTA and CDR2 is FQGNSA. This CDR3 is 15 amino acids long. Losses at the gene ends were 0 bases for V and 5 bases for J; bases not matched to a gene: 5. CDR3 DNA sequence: TGTGCCAGCAGCTTAGCGGGAGGGCGGGGAGATACGCAGTATTTT. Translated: CASSLAGGRGDTQYF.

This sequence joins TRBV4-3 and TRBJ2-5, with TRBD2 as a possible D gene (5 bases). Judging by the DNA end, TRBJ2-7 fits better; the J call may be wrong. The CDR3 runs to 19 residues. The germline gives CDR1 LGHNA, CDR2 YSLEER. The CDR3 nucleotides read TGCGCCAGCAGCCAAGGGGTCAAGTGGCGGACTGAACCCTCCTACGAGCAGTACTTC. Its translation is CASSQGVKWRTEPSYEQYF.

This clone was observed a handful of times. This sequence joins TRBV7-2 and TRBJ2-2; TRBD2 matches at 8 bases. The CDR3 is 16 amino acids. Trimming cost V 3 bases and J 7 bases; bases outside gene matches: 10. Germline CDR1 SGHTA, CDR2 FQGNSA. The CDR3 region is CASSFMLAGTGGELFF. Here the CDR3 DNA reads TGTGCCAGCAGCTTTATGTTAGCGGGAACTGGCGGGGAGCTGTTTTTT.

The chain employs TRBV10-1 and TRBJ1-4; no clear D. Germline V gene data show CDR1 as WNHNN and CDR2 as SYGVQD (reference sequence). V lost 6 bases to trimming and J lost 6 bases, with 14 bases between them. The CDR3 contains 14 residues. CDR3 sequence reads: CASSGTGPDEKLFF. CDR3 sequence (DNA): TGCGCCAGCAGCGGCACGGGTCCGGATGAAAAACTGTTTTTT.

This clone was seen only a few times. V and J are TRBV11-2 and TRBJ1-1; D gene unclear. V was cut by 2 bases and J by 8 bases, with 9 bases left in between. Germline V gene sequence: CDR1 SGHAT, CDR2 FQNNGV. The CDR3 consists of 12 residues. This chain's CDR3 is CASSLRSLEAFF. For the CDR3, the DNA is TGTGCCAGCAGCTTACGATCATTGGAAGCTTTCTTT.

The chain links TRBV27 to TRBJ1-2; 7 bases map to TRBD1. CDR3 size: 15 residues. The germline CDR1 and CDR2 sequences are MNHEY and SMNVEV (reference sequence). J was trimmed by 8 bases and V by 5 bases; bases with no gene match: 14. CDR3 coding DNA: TGTGCCAGCAGTCCCCGGGACAGACCTATTCAGGGCTACACCTTC. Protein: CASSPRDRPIQGYTF.

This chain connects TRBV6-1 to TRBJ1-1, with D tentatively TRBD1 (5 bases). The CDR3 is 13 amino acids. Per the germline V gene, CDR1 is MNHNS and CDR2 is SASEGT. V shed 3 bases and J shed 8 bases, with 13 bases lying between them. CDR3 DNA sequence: TGTGCCAGCAGTGAGCGACAGCAAGGGGAAGCTTTCTTT. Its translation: CASSERQQGEAFF.

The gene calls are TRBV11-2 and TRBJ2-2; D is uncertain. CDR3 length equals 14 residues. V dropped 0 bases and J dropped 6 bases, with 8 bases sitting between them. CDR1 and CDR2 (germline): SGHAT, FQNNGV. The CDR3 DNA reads TGTGCCAGCAGCTTAGATTCTTTCGCCGGGGAGCTGTTTTTT. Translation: CASSLDSFAGELFF.

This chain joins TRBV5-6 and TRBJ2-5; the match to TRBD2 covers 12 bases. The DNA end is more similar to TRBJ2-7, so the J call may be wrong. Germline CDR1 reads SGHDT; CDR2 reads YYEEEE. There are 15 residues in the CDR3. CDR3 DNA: TGTGCCAGCAGCTACGGACTAGCGGGATACTACGAGCAGTACTTC. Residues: CASSYGLAGYYEQYF.

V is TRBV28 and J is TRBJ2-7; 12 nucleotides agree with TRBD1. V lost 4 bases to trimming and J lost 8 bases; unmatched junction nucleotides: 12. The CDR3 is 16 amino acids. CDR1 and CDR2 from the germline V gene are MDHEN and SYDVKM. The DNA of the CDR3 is TGTGCCAGCAGTTCCACGGGGACAGGGGGCGCGGGGCAGCAGTACTTC. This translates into CASSSTGTGGAGQQYF.

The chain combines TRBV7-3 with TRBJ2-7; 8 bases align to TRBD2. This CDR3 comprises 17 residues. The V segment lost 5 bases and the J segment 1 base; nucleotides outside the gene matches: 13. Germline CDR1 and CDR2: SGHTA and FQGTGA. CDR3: CASSPSGGAGVSYEQYF. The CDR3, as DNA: TGTGCCAGCAGCCCATCCGGTGGAGCGGGAGTATCCTACGAGCAGTACTTC.

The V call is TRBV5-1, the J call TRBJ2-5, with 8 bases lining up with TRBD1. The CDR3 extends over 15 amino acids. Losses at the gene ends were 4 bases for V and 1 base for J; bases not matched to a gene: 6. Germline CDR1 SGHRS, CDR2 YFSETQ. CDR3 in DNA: TGCGCCAGCAGCCCCGGGACAGGATTCCAAGAGACCCAGTACTTC. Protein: CASSPGTGFQETQYF.

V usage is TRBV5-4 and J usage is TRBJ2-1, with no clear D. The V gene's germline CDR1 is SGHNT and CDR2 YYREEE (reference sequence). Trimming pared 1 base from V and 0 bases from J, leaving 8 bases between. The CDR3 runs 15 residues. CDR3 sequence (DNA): TGTGCCAGCAGCTTGAGGCAGAGCTCCTACAATGAGCAGTTCTTC. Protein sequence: CASSLRQSSYNEQFF.

The CDR3 is CASSVRKSRGHGYTF. In DNA form, the CDR3 reads TGTGCCAGCAGCGTACGAAAATCCAGGGGCCATGGCTACACCTTC. The chain is built from TRBV9 and TRBJ1-2; D perhaps matches TRBD1 (6 bases). Germline V gene sequence: CDR1 SGDLS, CDR2 YYNGEE. The CDR3 spans 15 residues. The V end lost 1 base, the J end lost 6 bases, and 16 bases lay between the germline ends.

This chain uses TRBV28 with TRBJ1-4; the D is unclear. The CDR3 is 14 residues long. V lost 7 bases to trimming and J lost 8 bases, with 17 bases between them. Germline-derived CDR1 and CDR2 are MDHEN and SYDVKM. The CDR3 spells CASTESGVREKLFF. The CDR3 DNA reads TGTGCCAGCACCGAGAGCGGGGTCCGGGAAAAACTGTTTTTT.

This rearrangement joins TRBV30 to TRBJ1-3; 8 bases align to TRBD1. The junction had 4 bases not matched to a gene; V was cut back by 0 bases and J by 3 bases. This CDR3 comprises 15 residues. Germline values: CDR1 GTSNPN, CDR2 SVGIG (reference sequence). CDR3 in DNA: TGTGCCTGGAGTGTCCAGGGGGCTGATGGAAACACCATATATTTT. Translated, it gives CAWSVQGADGNTIYF.